A selection of T cell receptor beta chains follows, all from one sample in a study of T cell responses to AZD1222 COVID-19 vaccine. Some clones are missing from TCRdb's copy, which holds only in-frame ones; the method was immunoSEQ multiplex PCR. The profile shows 120,000 to 150,000 clones, approximately 89% of them singletons. Sequencing was performed on peripheral blood, taken on day 0 of AZD1222 vaccination. The receptors shown here come from an adult in good health. Each CDR3 is given with its conserved first and last residue. The D gene is left open where the match is weak.

d_gene	j_gene	v_gene	CDR3aa
.	TRBJ1-2	TRBV6-1	CASSEARASFGYTF
TRBD2	TRBJ2-3	TRBV29-1	CSVGTSGDATDTQYF
TRBD1	TRBJ2-7	TRBV15	CATSREGQGSYEQYF
.	TRBJ1-2	TRBV4-1	CASSQEVSRVYGYTF
.	TRBJ1-4	TRBV25-1	CASSERGPVTNEKLFF
TRBD1	TRBJ2-2	TRBV19	CASSIRTGYENTGELFF
.	TRBJ2-7	TRBV4-1	CASSQEIGRGHPYEQYF
.	TRBJ1-6	TRBV27	CASSLKIAGINSPLHF
.	TRBJ1-1	TRBV18	CASSPAGRDTEAFF
TRBD1	TRBJ2-1	TRBV7-8	CASSPRTGYNEQFF
.	TRBJ1-2	TRBV15	CATSRGPGYYGYTF
TRBD1	TRBJ1-5	TRBV10-3	CAISEGTGRGNQPQHF
.	TRBJ1-3	TRBV5-8	CASSRDSRNTIYF
.	TRBJ2-7	TRBV5-8	CASSLAPASYEQYF
.	TRBJ1-2	TRBV14	CASSQGWRSQHGYTF
.	TRBJ1-1	TRBV5-1	CASYLGGYSTEAFF
.	TRBJ1-2	TRBV2	CASSEAPTSHYGYTF
TRBD1	TRBJ1-5	TRBV12-5	CASAQWTGEWNQPQHF
TRBD1	TRBJ1-6	TRBV19	CASSRGRQGDTPLHF
TRBD1	TRBJ2-7	TRBV13	CASSRTGTASYEQYF
.	TRBJ1-6	TRBV28	CASSLGGSSLDNSPLHF
.	TRBJ1-1	TRBV7-2	CASSLEARRATEAFF
.	TRBJ2-3	TRBV5-1	CASSVGYATDTQYF
.	TRBJ1-3	TRBV21-1	CASSKGRAEGGDSGNTIYF
.	TRBJ2-7	TRBV3-1/TRBV3-2	CASSQNRDSEQYF
.	TRBJ1-4	TRBV6-5	CASSLHSPNEKLFF
.	TRBJ1-6	TRBV7-8	CASSLKSEPYNSPLHF
.	TRBJ1-2	TRBV28	CASNELGGVYGYTF
TRBD1	TRBJ1-2	TRBV4-3	CASSPLGRTGNGYTF
TRBD1	TRBJ2-7	TRBV25-1	CASRGQTYEQYF
.	TRBJ1-5	TRBV2	CASSRQGGNQPQHF
.	TRBJ1-4	TRBV18	CASSPESTNEKLFF
TRBD1	TRBJ1-3	TRBV19	CASSRRNRGVGNTIYF
.	TRBJ2-1	TRBV18	CASSPSGQGYNEQFF
TRBD2	TRBJ2-4	TRBV3-1/TRBV3-2	CASSPSGGNIQYF
.	TRBJ1-5	TRBV13	CASSFNRDQPQHF